This TCR beta chain was captured in a study of control samples from healthy donors and cancer patients. Assay: immunoSEQ multiplex PCR; the TCRdb copy retains only in-frame clones and omits some. The sample lists around 130,000 clones, around nine tenths occurring once. In this sample, this clone turned up once. The sample consisted of blood. This TCR was recovered from a man between 45 and 60 years old in good health.

The CDR3 DNA reads as TGTGCTAGTGTGGAGCCGGGTGGAAACGAGCAGTACTTC. This sequence encodes CASVEPGGNEQYF. This chain connects TRBV12-5 to TRBJ2-7; D unclear. This CDR3 is built from 13 residues. Germline-derived CDR1 and CDR2 are LGHNT and FRNRAP. The V end was cut by 7 bases, the J end by 5 bases, with 15 bases between. The full variable domain, rest sourced from reference TRBV12-5 and TRBJ2-7, is DARVTQTPRHKVTEMGQEVTMRCQPILGHNTVFWYRQTMMQGLELLAYFRNRAPLDDSGMPKDRFSAEMPDATLATLKIQPSEPRDSAVYFCASVEPGGNEQYFGPGTRLTVT.